The clone carrying this T cell receptor beta chain occurred once. The sample originates from a study of cytomegalovirus exposure and HLA in healthy donors. After removal of 0 bases from V and 4 bases from J, the junction contained 1 base not matched to a gene. This CDR3 region has 15 residues. CDR1 is MNHEY and CDR2 is SVGAGI in the germline V gene. PCR was performed using 60 Vbeta and 13 Jbeta primers. The data were produced by immunoSEQ multiplex PCR, yet TCRdb's version contains in-frame clones alone and is incomplete. There are about 160,000 clones in the sample; 80% occur only once, and 4.5% lies in the top ten.

The sequencing sample was made of PBMCs. The V gene is TRBV6-5, the J gene TRBJ2-7; 12 positions agree with TRBD2. This receptor was obtained from a woman aged 50 to 65 in good health and CMV-seropositive. The CDR3 DNA follows: TGTGCCAGCAGTTACTCGCTAGCGGGAGGGTACGAGCAGTACTTC. This gives the protein CASSYSLAGGYEQYF.